A single sample gave rise to the 25 T cell receptor beta chains below, sequenced in a study of cytomegalovirus exposure and HLA in healthy donors (dated by TCRdb to between 2016 and 2019). Library preparation employed the immunoSEQ multiplex PCR assay. For the multiplex PCR, a mixture combining 60 forward primers for TCR Vbeta segments and 13 reverse primers for TCR Jbeta segments was used. The immuneACCESS repertoire file appears here via TCRdb, limited to in-frame rearrangements. These files lack a portion of the clones; in checked studies, under half of the deficit traces to unresolved V genes, and the cause of the others is not known. Within this sample are about 140,000 clones, with almost 85% of them counted one time only. The top ten clonotypes cover 1.4% of the sample. The specimen sequenced was PBMCs. The receptors shown here come from a man aged 25 to 45 in good health and CMV-seropositive.

V usage is TRBV2 and J usage is TRBJ1-2; possibly TRBD1 for D (5 bases). Trimming took 0 bases from V and 1 from J, leaving 15 bases between them. Germline CDR1 is SNHLY and CDR2 is FYNNEI. The CDR3 totals 17 residues. DNA for the CDR3: TGTGCCAGCAGTGAAGCGTCCAGGGTTCCCGGTAACTATGGCTACACCTTC. It specifies CASSEASRVPGNYGYTF.

This clone was seen more than once but under ten times. The chain joins TRBV28 to TRBJ1-5; D uncertain. Trimming stripped 3 bases from V and 4 bases from J, with 10 bases between. Germline CDR1 reads MDHEN; CDR2 reads SYDVKM. CDR3 length: 14 residues. The CDR3 DNA follows: TGTGCCAGCAGTTTGGGAGGACGAAATCAGCCCCAGCATTTT. As protein: CASSLGGRNQPQHF.

This chain connects TRBV7-9 to TRBJ1-5; D perhaps matches TRBD1 (6 bases). Germline V gives CDR1 SEHNR, CDR2 FQNEAQ (reference sequence). The CDR3 consists of 15 residues. V was clipped by 5 bases and J by 5 bases, with 16 bases between them. The CDR3 nucleotides read TGTGCCAGCAGCCCCAGAGGGGGAGGGGATCAGCCCCAGCATTTT. It codes for CASSPRGGGDQPQHF. Combining the CDR3 with reference TRBV7-9 and TRBJ1-5 gives the whole variable domain DTGVSQNPRHKITKRGQNVTFRCDPISEHNRLYWYRQTLGQGPEFLTYFQNEAQLEKSRLLSDRFSAERPKGSFSTLEIQRTEQGDSAMYLCASSPRGGGDQPQHFGDGTRLSIL.

The rearrangement links TRBV5-1 to TRBJ2-5; tentatively, D is TRBD2 (6 bases). Judging by the DNA end, TRBJ2-7 fits better; the J call may be wrong. Germline loops: CDR1 SGHRS, CDR2 YFSETQ. The CDR3 sequence is 14 residues long. The CDR3, as DNA: TGCGCCAGCACCCATGGACTAATGGACGGCGAGCAGTACTTC. Its protein product is CASTHGLMDGEQYF.

A few counts support this clone. V and J are TRBV5-1 and TRBJ2-3; TRBD2 aligns across 8 bases. Germline CDR1 and CDR2: SGHRS and YFSETQ. CDR3 length: 15 amino acids. V shed 0 bases and J 2 bases; nucleotides not matched to a gene: 2. In DNA, the CDR3 is TGCGCCAGCAGCTTGGAAGCGGGGGCCACAGATACGCAGTATTTT. Amino acid sequence: CASSLEAGATDTQYF.

This chain joins TRBV13 and TRBJ2-7; 7 bases are shared with TRBD2. V was pared by 5 bases and J by 0 bases, with 7 bases of the junction left unmatched. This CDR3 contains 15 residues. CDR1 is PRHDT and CDR2 is FYEKMQ in the germline V gene (reference sequence). The CDR3 spells CASSRTGTNSYEQYF. The CDR3, as DNA: TGTGCCAGCAGCAGAACCGGGACTAACTCCTACGAGCAGTACTTC.

This sequence joins TRBV7-9 and TRBJ1-1, with 9 bases that match TRBD1. Per the germline V gene, CDR1 is SEHNR and CDR2 is FQNEAQ (reference sequence). Germline trimming cut 3 bases from V and 4 bases from J; bases unmatched to any gene: 6. The CDR3 has 15 residues. CDR3 nucleotides: TGTGCCAGCAGCTTGGCCGGGACAGGGAGCACTGAAGCTTTCTTT. Its translation: CASSLAGTGSTEAFF.

The CDR3 loop is CASSLGLAGEQDTQYF. DNA of the CDR3: TGTGCCAGCAGCTTAGGCCTAGCGGGGGAACAAGATACGCAGTATTTT. This chain uses TRBV28 with TRBJ2-3, with 10 bases that match TRBD2. From germline, CDR1 is MDHEN and CDR2 SYDVKM. CDR3 length: 16 residues. Unmatched junction bases numbered 11, after V lost 6 bases and J lost 5 bases.

CDR3 region: CASRANLEETEAFF. The CDR3 bases are TGTGCCAGCCGTGCAAACTTGGAGGAAACTGAAGCTTTCTTT. V and J are TRBV5-6 and TRBJ1-1; D is unclear. Germline V gene sequence: CDR1 SGHDT, CDR2 YYEEEE. The CDR3 is 14 residues long. Between the trimmed V and J ends, which lost 7 bases and 5 bases, there was a span of 18 bases.

This chain joins TRBV7-8 and TRBJ1-4; D unclear. V was pared by 2 bases and J by 0 bases, with 7 bases between. This CDR3 has 15 amino acids. Germline loops: CDR1 SGHVS, CDR2 FQNEAQ. CDR3: CASSLQDATNEKLFF. In DNA, the CDR3 is TGTGCCAGCAGCTTACAGGATGCAACTAATGAAAAACTGTTTTTT.

This clone was counted only a few times. The chain joins TRBV10-3 to TRBJ2-7; the D is unclear. The CDR3 totals 13 residues. Germline lookup yields CDR1 ENHRY and CDR2 SYGVKD. With 3 bases removed from V and 1 base from J, the gap between germline ends came to 7 bases. The CDR3 nucleotides read TGTGCCATCAGTGATGAGTTTTCCTACGAGCAGTACTTC. Its protein is CAISDEFSYEQYF.

The chain is built from TRBV28 and TRBJ2-7; possible D gene TRBD1, 5 bases. The CDR3 runs 15 residues. Germline lookup yields CDR1 MDHEN and CDR2 SYDVKM. V was cut by 5 bases and J by 0 bases, with 14 bases left in between. CDR3 coding DNA: TGTGCCAGCAGTGAAGGGGTTAGAGCCTCCTACGAGCAGTACTTC. It codes for CASSEGVRASYEQYF.

The CDR3 nucleotides are TGCGCCAGCAGCTCGACTAGCGGGGAATATACGCAGTATTTT. Its translation is CASSSTSGEYTQYF. J is TRBJ2-3 and V is TRBV5-1, with 11 bases aligning to TRBD2. Germline loops: CDR1 SGHRS, CDR2 YFSETQ. V lost 3 bases to trimming and J lost 7 bases; unmatched junction nucleotides: 4. The CDR3 is made up of 14 amino acids. Complete variable domain (other parts from reference TRBV5-1 and TRBJ2-3): KAGVTQTPRYLIKTRGQQVTLSCSPISGHRSVSWYQQTPGQGLQFLFEYFSETQRNKGNFPGRFSGRQFSNSRSEMNVSTLELGDSALYLCASSSTSGEYTQYFGPGTRLTVL.

This rearrangement joins TRBV5-1 to TRBJ2-5; 7 bases align to TRBD1. V lost 3 bases and J lost 4; bases outside the gene matches: 3. This CDR3 comprises 13 residues. CDR1 and CDR2 from the germline V gene are SGHRS and YFSETQ. In nucleotides, the CDR3 is TGCGCCAGCAGCTCCGACAGGGCAGAGACCCAGTACTTC. Translation gives CASSSDRAETQYF.

The chain couples TRBV14 to TRBJ1-2; D call uncertain. The germline V gene encodes CDR1 SGHDN and CDR2 FVKESK. The CDR3 spans 12 residues. Trimming cost V 1 base and J 8 bases, with 8 bases left between them. Written as DNA, the CDR3 is TGTGCCAGCAGCCAAGCTGCCGAGGGCTACACCTTC. Protein: CASSQAAEGYTF.

This chain joins TRBV18 and TRBJ1-5; D perhaps matches TRBD1 (5 bases). CDR1 is KGHSH and CDR2 is LQKENI in the germline V gene. This CDR3 is built from 15 residues. Trimming removed 6 bases from V and 8 bases from J, with 20 bases in between. CDR3 amino acids: CASSVMGQFVEPQHF. In DNA form, the CDR3 reads TGTGCCAGCTCCGTCATGGGGCAGTTCGTGGAGCCCCAGCATTTT.

This chain links TRBV4-1 with TRBJ2-5; tentatively, D is TRBD1 or TRBD2 (5 bases each). The J call may be incorrect, as the DNA end agrees better with TRBJ2-7. The germline CDR1 and CDR2 sequences are MGHRA and YSYEKL. The length of the CDR3 is 17 residues. The CDR3 is CASSQDGLGVGDYEQYF. CDR3 DNA: TGCGCCAGCAGCCAAGACGGGCTGGGGGTCGGGGACTACGAGCAGTACTTC.

This clone was recorded only once. This chain connects TRBV30 to TRBJ1-6; the match to TRBD1 covers 7 bases. The V and J ends lost 5 bases and 3 bases, in that order; junction bases with no gene match: 7. The CDR3 has 15 residues. Germline V CDR1 and CDR2: GTSNPN, SVGIG (reference sequence). CDR3 bases: TGTGCCTGGTCGACAGGGAGCGTCTATAATTCACCCCTCCACTTT. Encoded protein: CAWSTGSVYNSPLHF.

The chain carries TRBV23-1 and TRBJ1-6; D is undetermined. TRBV23-1 is an open reading frame whose function is uncertain. The CDR3 spans 14 residues. The germline V and J ends were trimmed by 7 bases and 7 bases, with 14 bases remaining between them. Here the CDR3 reads CASTPDTVNSPLHF. The CDR3 region has the DNA TGCGCCAGCACTCCCGACACGGTAAATTCACCCCTCCACTTT.

V usage is TRBV4-1 and J usage is TRBJ2-5; 9 bases are a match to TRBD2. V was clipped by 6 bases and J by 2 bases; unmatched bases: 19. Germline CDR1 and CDR2: MGHRA and YSYEKL. The CDR3 extends over 19 amino acids. CDR3 nucleotides: TGCGCCAGCAGTGAAGTCCCGGAGCTAGCGGGGCGAACTCAAGAGACCCAGTACTTC. Amino acids: CASSEVPELAGRTQETQYF.

As to this clone: Mismatch with germline at one junction end may stem from a read error. The chain links TRBV10-1 to TRBJ2-3; the match to TRBD2 covers 8 bases. Germline lookup yields CDR1 WNHNN and CDR2 SYGVQD (reference sequence). The CDR3 extends over 14 amino acids. Written as DNA, the CDR3 is TGCGCCAGCACTGAGCGGGAGAGATCAGATACGCAGTATTTT. It is translated as CASTERERSDTQYF.

This clone was seen a single time. The chain recombines TRBV5-4 with TRBJ2-1; maybe TRBD2 (5 bases). The CDR3 loop spans 16 amino acids. Looked up from germline, CDR1 is SGHNT and CDR2 is YYREEE (reference sequence). The V gene lost 1 base and the J gene lost 5 bases, with 16 bases spanning the gap. Here the CDR3 reads CASSLKLAPLNNEQFF. CDR3 sequence (DNA): TGTGCCAGCAGCTTGAAGCTAGCCCCACTGAACAATGAGCAGTTCTTC.

The chain carries TRBV18 and TRBJ1-4; D not resolved. The germline CDR1 and CDR2 sequences are KGHSH and LQKENI. The ends were cut back, 1 base at V and 0 bases at J, with 6 bases in the middle. The CDR3 spans 15 residues. The chain's CDR3 is CASSPQYATNEKLFF. CDR3 nucleotides: TGTGCCAGCTCACCACAATATGCAACTAATGAAAAACTGTTTTTT.

This chain uses TRBV30 with TRBJ1-2; 9 bases line up with TRBD1. Losses at the gene ends were 2 bases for V and 4 bases for J; bases not matched to a gene: 5. The CDR3 is 14 residues long. The V gene's germline CDR1 is GTSNPN and CDR2 SVGIG (reference sequence). CDR3 residues: CAWSPTGGGYGYTF. The CDR3 bases are TGTGCCTGGAGTCCCACAGGGGGCGGCTATGGCTACACCTTC.

J is TRBJ1-5 and V is TRBV7-8; 8 bases fit TRBD1. Per the germline V gene, CDR1 is SGHVS and CDR2 is FQNEAQ. There are 15 residues in the CDR3. Trimming took 5 bases from V and 7 from J; bases not matched to a gene: 10. The CDR3, as DNA: TGTGCCAGCAGCCCGGACAGGGATCCTTGGCAGCCCCAGCATTTT. It is translated as CASSPDRDPWQPQHF.